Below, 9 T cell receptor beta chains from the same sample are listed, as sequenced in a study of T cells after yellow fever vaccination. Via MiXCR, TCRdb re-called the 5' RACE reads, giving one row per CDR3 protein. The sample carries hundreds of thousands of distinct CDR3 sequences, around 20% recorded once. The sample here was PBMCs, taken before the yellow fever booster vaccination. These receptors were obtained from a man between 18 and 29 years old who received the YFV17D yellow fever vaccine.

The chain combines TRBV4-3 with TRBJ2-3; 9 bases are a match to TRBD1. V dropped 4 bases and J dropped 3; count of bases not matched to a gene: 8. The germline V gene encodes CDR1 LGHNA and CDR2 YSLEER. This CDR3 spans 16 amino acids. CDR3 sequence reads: CASSRRLGQGTDTQYF. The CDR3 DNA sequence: TGCGCCAGCAGCCGGAGGCTCGGACAGGGGACAGATACGCAGTATTTT.

The CDR3 coding sequence is TGCGCCAGCAGCTTGAAGGACAGCCTCTACGAGCAGTACTTC. Translating gives CASSLKDSLYEQYF. V and J are TRBV5-1 and TRBJ2-7; possibly TRBD1 for D (6 bases). Germline lookup yields CDR1 SGHRS and CDR2 YFSETQ. Trimming took off 1 base at V and 3 bases at J, with 11 bases between the two ends. There are 14 residues in the CDR3.

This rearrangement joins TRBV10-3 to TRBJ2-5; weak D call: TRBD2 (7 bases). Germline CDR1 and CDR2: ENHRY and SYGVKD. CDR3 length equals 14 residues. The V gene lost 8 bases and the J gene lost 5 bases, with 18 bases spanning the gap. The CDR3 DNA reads TGTGCCATCCGCGAACGGGGGGCCGTGGAGACCCAGTACTTC. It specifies CAIRERGAVETQYF.

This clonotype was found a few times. The CDR3 nucleotides are TGCAGCGCGAGTAACTGGAATGAAAAACTGTTTTTT. Protein product: CSASNWNEKLFF. V usage is TRBV29-1 and J usage is TRBJ1-4; no reliable D call. The CDR3 totals 12 residues. CDR1 and CDR2 from the germline V gene are SQVTM and ANQGSEA. The V gene lost 7 bases and the J gene lost 5 bases, with 11 bases spanning the gap.

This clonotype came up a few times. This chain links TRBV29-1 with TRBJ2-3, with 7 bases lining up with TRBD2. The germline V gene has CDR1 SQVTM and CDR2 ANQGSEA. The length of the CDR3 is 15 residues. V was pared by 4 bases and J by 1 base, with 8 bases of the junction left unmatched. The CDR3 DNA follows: TGCAGCGTTGTGGGGAGCGGGGAGCGCACAGATACGCAGTATTTT. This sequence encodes CSVVGSGERTDTQYF.

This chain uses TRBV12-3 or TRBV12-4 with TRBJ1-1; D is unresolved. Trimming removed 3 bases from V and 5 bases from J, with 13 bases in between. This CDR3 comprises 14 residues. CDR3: CASSFLRVGTEAFF. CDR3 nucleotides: TGTGCCAGCAGTTTCCTGAGGGTAGGTACTGAAGCTTTCTTT.

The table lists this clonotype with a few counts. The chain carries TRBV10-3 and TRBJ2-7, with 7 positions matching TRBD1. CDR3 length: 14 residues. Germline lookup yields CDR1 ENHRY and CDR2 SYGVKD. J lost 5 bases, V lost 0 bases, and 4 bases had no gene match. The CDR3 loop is CAISESRQGDEQYV. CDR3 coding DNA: TGTGCCATCAGTGAGTCGCGGCAGGGGGACGAGCAGTACGTC.

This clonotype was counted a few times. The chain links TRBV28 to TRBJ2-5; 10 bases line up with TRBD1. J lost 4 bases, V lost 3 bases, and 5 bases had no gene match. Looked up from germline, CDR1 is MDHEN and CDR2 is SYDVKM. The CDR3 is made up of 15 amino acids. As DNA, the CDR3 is TGTGCCAGCAGTTTGGACAGGGGGGGAGGAGAGACCCAGTACTTC. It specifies CASSLDRGGGETQYF.

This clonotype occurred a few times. CDR3 region: CLRGVTKNIQYF. CDR3 in DNA: TGCCTGCGAGGGGTTACCAAAAACATTCAGTACTTC. This sequence joins TRBV5-1 and TRBJ2-4; D is possibly TRBD1 or TRBD2 (5 bases each). Per germline, CDR1 SGHRS and CDR2 YFSETQ. CDR3 length: 12 residues.